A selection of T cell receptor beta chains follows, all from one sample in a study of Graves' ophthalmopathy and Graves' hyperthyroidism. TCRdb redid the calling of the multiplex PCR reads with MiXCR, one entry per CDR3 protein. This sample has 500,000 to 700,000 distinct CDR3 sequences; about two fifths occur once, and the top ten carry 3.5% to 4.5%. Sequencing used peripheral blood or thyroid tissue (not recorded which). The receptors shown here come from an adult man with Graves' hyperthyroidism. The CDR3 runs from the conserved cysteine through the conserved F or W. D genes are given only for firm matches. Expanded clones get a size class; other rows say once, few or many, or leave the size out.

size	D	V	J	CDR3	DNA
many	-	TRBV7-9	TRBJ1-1	CASVGEPGTEAFF	TGTGCCAGCGTAGGGGAACCGGGGACTGAAGCTTTCTTT
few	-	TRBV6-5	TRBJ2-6	CASSRDVGLISGANVLTF	TGTGCCAGCAGCCGGGACGTTGGGCTAATCTCTGGGGCCAACGTCCTGACTTTC
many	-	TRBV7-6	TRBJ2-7	CASSPGRTGWAEQYF	TGTGCCAGCAGCCCGGGACGGACCGGGTGGGCCGAGCAGTACTTC
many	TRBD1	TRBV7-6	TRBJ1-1	CASSGYLDRGLWNTEAFF	TGTGCCAGCAGCGGATACCTAGACAGGGGATTATGGAACACTGAAGCTTTCTTT
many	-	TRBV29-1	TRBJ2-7	CSVESPGRALEQYF	TGCAGCGTTGAATCTCCGGGCCGGGCGTTGGAGCAGTACTTC
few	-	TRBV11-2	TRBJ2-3	CASSYSTDTQYF	TGTGCCAGCAGCTACAGCACAGATACGCAGTATTTT
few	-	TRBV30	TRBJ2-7	CAWSVDSAQYF	TGTGCCTGGAGTGTGGACAGCGCCCAGTACTTC
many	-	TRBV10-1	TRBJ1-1	CASSWELGTEAFF	TGCGCCAGCAGTTGGGAGTTGGGGACTGAAGCTTTCTTT
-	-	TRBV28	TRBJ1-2	CASSLLSAGEGYTF	TGTGCCAGCAGTTTATTATCGGCAGGGGAAGGCTACACCTTC
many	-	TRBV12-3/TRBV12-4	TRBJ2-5	CASSQARVLGETQYF	TGTGCCAGCAGCCAGGCTAGGGTTTTGGGAGAGACCCAGTACTTC
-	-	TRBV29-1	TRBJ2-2	CSVYGQDTGELYF	TGCAGCGTGTATGGTCAGGACACCGGGGAGCTGTACTTC
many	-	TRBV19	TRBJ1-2	CASSIVRTANYGYTF	TGTGCCAGTAGTATAGTACGGACCGCGAACTATGGCTACACCTTC
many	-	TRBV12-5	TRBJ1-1	CASGRRLQGLNTEAFF	TGTGCTAGTGGTCGGCGCTTACAGGGACTGAACACTGAAGCTTTCTTT
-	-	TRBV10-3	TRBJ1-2	CAISYSAGLNYGYTF	TGTGCCATCAGTTACTCGGCAGGGCTAAACTATGGCTACACCTTC
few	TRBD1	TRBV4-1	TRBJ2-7	CASSQFTFGTGLVVYF	TGCGCCAGCAGCCAATTTACTTTCGGGACAGGGCTCGTCGTGTACTTC
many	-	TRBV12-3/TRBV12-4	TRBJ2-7	CASRRDSTYEQYF	TGTGCCAGCAGGCGGGACTCGACCTACGAGCAGTACTTC
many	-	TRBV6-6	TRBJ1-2	CASSSGDGYTF	TGTGCCAGCAGTTCGGGGGATGGCTACACCTTC
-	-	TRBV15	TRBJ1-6	CATSRDRGNGNSPLHF	TGTGCCACCAGCAGAGATAGGGGGAACGGGAACTCACCCCTCCACTTT
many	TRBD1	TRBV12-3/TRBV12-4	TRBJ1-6	CASRPQGVNSPLHF	TGTGCCAGCAGGCCACAGGGGGTAAATTCACCCCTCCACTTT
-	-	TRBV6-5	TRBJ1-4	CASSSRDTPQEKLFF	TGTGCCAGCAGTTCCCGGGACACACCACAAGAAAAACTGTTTTTT
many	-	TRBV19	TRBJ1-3	CASSPRLNSGNTIYF	TGTGCCAGTAGTCCACGGTTAAACTCTGGAAACACCATATATTTT
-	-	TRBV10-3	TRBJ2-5	CASSSHGTGVAGAQETQYF	TGTGCCAGCAGTTCCCACGGAACAGGGGTGGCGGGAGCTCAAGAGACCCAGTACTTC
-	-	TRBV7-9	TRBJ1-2	CASSYRYGCTF	TGTGCCAGCAGCTACCGATATGGCTGCACCTTC
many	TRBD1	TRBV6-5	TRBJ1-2	CASSYSLGQSYGYTF	TGTGCCAGCAGTTACTCGTTGGGACAGAGCTATGGCTACACCTTC
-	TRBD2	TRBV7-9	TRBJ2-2	CASSPRLAANTGELFF	TGTGCCAGCAGCCCCCGACTAGCGGCGAACACCGGGGAGCTGTTTTTT
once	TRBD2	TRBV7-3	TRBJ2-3	CASSPGLVADTQYF	TGTGCCAGCAGCCCGGGACTAGTGGCAGATACGCAGTATTTT
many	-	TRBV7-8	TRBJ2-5	CASSLWSSRGQETQYF	TGTGCCAGCAGCTTATGGTCCTCCAGGGGCCAAGAGACCCAGTACTTC
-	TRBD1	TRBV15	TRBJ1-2	CATSRGGQTVNYGYTF	TGTGCCACCAGCAGAGGGGGACAGACAGTTAACTATGGCTACACCTTC
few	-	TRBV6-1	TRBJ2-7	CASRGQAYEQYF	TGTGCCAGCAGGGGTCAGGCCTACGAGCAGTACTTC
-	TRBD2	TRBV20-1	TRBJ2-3	CSASLADPTDTQYF	TGCAGTGCTAGCCTAGCGGATCCCACAGATACGCAGTATTTT
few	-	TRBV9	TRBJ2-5	CASSSAGAQETQYF	TGCGCCAGCAGCTCGGCGGGGGCCCAGGAGACCCAGTACTTC
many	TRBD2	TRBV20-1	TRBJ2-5	CSAEPPRGLAGGRYQETQYF	TGCAGTGCCGAGCCGCCACGAGGACTAGCGGGGGGGCGATACCAAGAGACCCAGTACTTC
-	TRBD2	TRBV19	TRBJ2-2	CASSPGLAGWPGELFF	TGTGCCAGTAGTCCTGGACTAGCGGGGTGGCCCGGGGAGCTGTTTTTT
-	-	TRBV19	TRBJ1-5	CASRSNRVGNQPQHF	TGTGCCAGTAGGAGTAACAGGGTTGGCAATCAGCCCCAGCATTTT
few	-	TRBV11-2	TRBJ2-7	CASSLWGAGTRARTYEQYF	TGTGCCAGCAGCTTATGGGGCGCGGGTACGCGGGCTCGGACCTACGAGCAGTACTTC
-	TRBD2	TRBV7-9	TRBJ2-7	CASSLTSAVPYEQYF	TGTGCCAGCAGCCTGACTAGCGCGGTACCCTACGAGCAGTACTTC
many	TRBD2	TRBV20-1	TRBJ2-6	CSALGDRGTSSFSGANVLTF	TGCAGTGCTTTAGGGGATCGGGGGACTAGCTCTTTCTCTGGGGCCAACGTCCTGACTTTC
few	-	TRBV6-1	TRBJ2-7	CATRREPYEQYF	TGTGCCACCCGGAGGGAGCCCTACGAGCAGTACTTC
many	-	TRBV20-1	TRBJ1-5	CSARSASTSNQPQHF	TGCAGTGCTAGGTCGGCCTCCACTAGCAATCAGCCCCAGCATTTT
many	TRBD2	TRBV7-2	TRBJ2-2	CASSPGLAVPGDTGELFF	TGTGCCAGCAGCCCGGGGCTAGCGGTACCTGGCGACACCGGGGAGCTGTTTTTT
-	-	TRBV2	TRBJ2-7	CASNRLNNEQYF	TGTGCCAGCAACAGGTTGAACAATGAGCAGTACTTC
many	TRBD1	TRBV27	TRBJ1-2	CAKQGNYGYTF	TGTGCCAAACAGGGGAACTATGGCTACACCTTC
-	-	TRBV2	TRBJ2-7	CASSEAAVAVSYEQYF	TGTGCCAGCAGTGAAGCAGCGGTAGCGGTCTCCTACGAGCAGTACTTC
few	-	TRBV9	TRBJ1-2	CASSPSGSTGYGYTF	TGTGCCAGCAGCCCGTCGGGTTCGACTGGATATGGCTACACCTTC